The TCR beta chain described here comes from a study of T cells in Graves' hyperthyroidism and ophthalmopathy. The investigators amplified TCR beta CDR3 regions from RNA transcripts. The TCR CDR3 was amplified in a first-round RT-PCR using the HTBI primer set. TCRdb used MiXCR to reprocess the multiplex PCR reads, holding one entry per CDR3 protein. The sample contains about 600,000 distinct CDR3 sequences, 14% of which appear only once. This clonotype was seen at least ten times. V was cut by 3 bases and J by 4 bases, with 13 bases left in between. The germline gives CDR1 SGHAT, CDR2 FQNNGV. The CDR3 loop spans 16 amino acids.

Sequencing input: blood. The source is a woman aged 50 to 60 with Graves' ophthalmopathy. The rearrangement uses TRBV11-2 and TRBJ2-6, with TRBD2 as a possible D gene (7 bases). CDR3 nucleotide sequence: TGTGCCAGCAGCTTTGGGGGGGCCTTCGGGGCCAACGTCCTGACTTTC. It is translated as CASSFGGAFGANVLTF.